These 27 T cell receptor beta chains originate from one sample sequenced in a study of T cell responses to AZD1222 COVID-19 vaccine. TCRdb's copy holds only in-frame clones and misses some; the assay was immunoSEQ multiplex PCR. The sample holds 50,000 or so clones, 75% to 90% seen once. Sequencing was performed on peripheral blood, taken on day 0 of AZD1222 vaccination. The receptors derive from an adult in good health.

The chain employs TRBV2 and TRBJ1-4; D is unresolved. V was trimmed by 3 bases and J by 11 bases, leaving 13 bases between them. Germline V gene sequence: CDR1 SNHLY, CDR2 FYNNEI. This CDR3 contains 13 residues. This chain's CDR3 is CASSEEAIGKLFF. CDR3 sequence (DNA): TGTGCCAGCAGTGAGGAGGCAATTGGGAAACTGTTTTTT.

The count of this clone is one. The chain uses TRBV6-5 and TRBJ1-1; D gene ambiguous. Germline V CDR1 and CDR2: MNHEY, SVGAGI. The length of the CDR3 is 11 residues. V gave up 8 bases and J gave up 5 bases, with 9 bases separating them. As DNA, the CDR3 is TGTGCCAGCGTAGCTGGTACTGAAGCTTTCTTT. This gives the protein CASVAGTEAFF.

The V gene is TRBV6-5, the J gene TRBJ1-3, with D possibly being TRBD1 (6 bases). V lost 4 bases and J 5 bases, leaving 15 bases between the germline ends. In germline, CDR1 is MNHEY, CDR2 SVGAGI. CDR3 length: 15 residues. CDR3 nucleotide sequence: TGTGCCAGCAGTTCCAACGGGACACCTCGAAACACCATATATTTT. Translated, it gives CASSSNGTPRNTIYF.

The J gene is TRBJ2-1, the V gene TRBV6-4, with 11 bases that match TRBD2. The CDR3 runs 14 residues. The germline CDR1 and CDR2 sequences are MRHNA and SNTAGT. V dropped 3 bases and J dropped 7; count of bases not matched to a gene: 2. The CDR3 region has the DNA TGTGCCAGCAGTGAGAGGACTAGCGGGAATGAGCAGTTCTTC. Its protein is CASSERTSGNEQFF.

V gene TRBV15 combines with J gene TRBJ1-5, with 8 bases lining up with TRBD1. Trimming took 3 bases from V and 7 from J; bases not matched to a gene: 11. The CDR3 runs to 16 residues. The V gene's germline CDR1 is LNHNV and CDR2 YYDKDF (reference sequence). The CDR3, as DNA: TGTGCCACCAGCAGCCAGGGGGCCAGTATGAGCCAGCCCCAGCATTTT. It translates to CATSSQGASMSQPQHF.

To note about this clone: Other DNA sequences in the same sample also yield this CDR3. The V call is TRBV6-5, the J call TRBJ1-5; TRBD1 agrees at 10 bases. The V and J ends lost 5 bases and 4 bases, in that order; junction bases with no gene match: 5. This CDR3 region has 15 residues. The germline gives CDR1 MNHEY, CDR2 SVGAGI. CDR3 sequence: CASSRDRGGNQPQHF. For the CDR3, the DNA is TGTGCCAGCAGTAGGGACAGGGGAGGAAATCAGCCCCAGCATTTT.

The chain recombines TRBV24-1 with TRBJ2-3; 8 nucleotides agree with TRBD1. V was pared by 5 bases and J by 6 bases, with 12 bases of the junction left unmatched. This CDR3 comprises 16 residues. CDR1 and CDR2 from the germline V gene are KGHDR and SFDVKD. CDR3 loop: CATSVLAQGERDTQYF. The CDR3 DNA is TGTGCCACCAGTGTATTGGCACAGGGGGAGAGGGATACGCAGTATTTT.

V gene TRBV7-8 combines with J gene TRBJ2-3, with TRBD1 matching over 7 bases. V lost 5 bases, J lost 6 bases, and 2 bases stayed unmatched. CDR1 is SGHVS and CDR2 is FQNEAQ in the germline V gene. This CDR3 is 12 amino acids long. The CDR3 nucleotides are TGTGCCAGCAGCCAGACAGGGGATACGCAGTATTTT. It encodes CASSQTGDTQYF. Full variable domain (rest looked up from reference TRBV7-8 and TRBJ2-3): GAGVSQSPRYKVAKRGQDVALRCDPISGHVSLFWYQQALGQGPEFLTYFQNEAQLDKSGLPSDRFFAERPEGSVSTLKIQRTQQEDSAVYLCASSQTGDTQYFGPGTRLTVL.

CDR3 nucleotide sequence: TGTGCCAGCAGTTGGGGTCAAGAGACCCAGTACTTC. Translated, it gives CASSWGQETQYF. The V call is TRBV28, the J call TRBJ2-5; D gene uncertain. There are 12 residues in the CDR3. Germline assignment: CDR1 MDHEN and CDR2 SYDVKM. Trimming cost V 4 bases and J 2 bases, with 5 bases left between them.

The rearrangement uses TRBV6-5 and TRBJ1-1; TRBD1 matches at 7 bases. The CDR3 has 14 residues. Germline V gives CDR1 MNHEY, CDR2 SVGAGI. V trimming: 7 bases; J trimming: 1 base; junction bases outside the gene matches: 6. The CDR3 sequence is CASNLGQENTEAFF. The CDR3 DNA sequence: TGTGCCAGCAATCTAGGACAGGAGAACACTGAAGCTTTCTTT.

CDR3 residues: CASSLGLAGVHEQFF. In DNA form, the CDR3 reads TGTGCCAGCAGCTTAGGGCTAGCGGGAGTCCATGAGCAGTTCTTC. The chain uses TRBV11-3 and TRBJ2-1; 10 bases map to TRBD2. V trimming: 1 base; J trimming: 8 bases; junction bases outside the gene matches: 5. Germline V lookup: CDR1 SGHNT, CDR2 YENEEA. There are 15 residues in the CDR3.

V usage is TRBV3-1 (or the pseudogene TRBV3-2) and J usage is TRBJ2-3; D is ambiguous. The ends were cut back, 1 base at V and 1 base at J, with 0 bases in the middle. Looked up from germline, CDR1 is LGHDT and CDR2 is YNNKEL (reference sequence). This CDR3 is 12 amino acids long. CDR3 sequence (DNA): TGTGCCAGCAGCCAAGGCACAGATACGCAGTATTTT. Translating gives CASSQGTDTQYF.

This sequence joins TRBV7-2 and TRBJ2-1; 13 nucleotides align to TRBD2. CDR1 is SGHTA, CDR2 FQGNSA, per germline. CDR3 size: 19 residues. The ends lost 5 bases at V and 1 base at J; junction bases unmatched: 11. The CDR3 reads CASSPKLAGGRGSYNEQFF. DNA of the CDR3: TGTGCCAGCAGCCCGAAACTAGCGGGAGGGCGAGGGTCCTACAATGAGCAGTTCTTC.

The rearrangement uses TRBV5-6 and TRBJ1-2; D unclear. This CDR3 has 13 residues. V gave up 0 bases and J gave up 3 bases, with 6 bases separating them. Looked up from germline, CDR1 is SGHDT and CDR2 is YYEEEE. CDR3 DNA sequence: TGTGCCAGCAGCTTGGTCCGAGACTATGGCTACACCTTC. Translating gives CASSLVRDYGYTF.

V usage is TRBV11-1 and J usage is TRBJ2-3; D gene uncertain. The germline CDR1 and CDR2 sequences are SGHAT and FQDESV (reference sequence). Deletions cut 1 base from V and 0 bases from J, with 8 bases between. This CDR3 has 15 amino acids. The CDR3 is CASSLGRSSTDTQYF. Here the CDR3 DNA reads TGTGCCAGCAGCTTAGGCAGATCTAGCACAGATACGCAGTATTTT.

The V gene is TRBV11-2, the J gene TRBJ1-3; TRBD1 matches 8 bases. The CDR3 has 14 residues. With 2 bases clipped from V and 4 bases from J, the junction kept 1 base outside the gene matches. Germline V gives CDR1 SGHAT, CDR2 FQNNGV. The CDR3 DNA reads as TGTGCCAGCAGCTTATACAGGGGGGGAAACACCATATATTTT. Protein product: CASSLYRGGNTIYF.

The chain has TRBV30 and TRBJ1-5; 8 bases are a match to TRBD1. CDR3 length: 15 residues. Germline CDR1 GTSNPN, CDR2 SVGIG (reference sequence). V lost 3 bases and J lost 3; bases outside the gene matches: 7. Here the CDR3 reads CAWSVGQGPNQPQHF. The CDR3 region has the DNA TGTGCCTGGAGCGTAGGACAGGGCCCCAATCAGCCCCAGCATTTT.

This sequence joins TRBV5-1 and TRBJ2-7; 8 bases are a match to TRBD1. V lost 4 bases, J lost 4 bases, and 7 bases stayed unmatched. The germline gives CDR1 SGHRS, CDR2 YFSETQ. The CDR3 extends over 14 amino acids. CDR3 nucleotide sequence: TGCGCCAGCAGCCCGGACAGGGACCTGTACGAGCAGTACTTC. It translates to CASSPDRDLYEQYF.

CDR3 region: CATSDGQGGIDTQYF. CDR3 DNA sequence: TGTGCCACCAGTGACGGTCAGGGGGGGATAGATACGCAGTATTTT. The gene calls are TRBV24-1 and TRBJ2-3; tentatively, D is TRBD1 or TRBD2 (7 bases each). The CDR3 extends over 15 amino acids. Germline V gene lookup returns CDR1 KGHDR and CDR2 SFDVKD. Trimming pared 4 bases from V and 5 bases from J, leaving 15 bases between.

The CDR3 region has the DNA TGTGCCAGTAGTCAGGGACTAGCGGGAGGTGACAATGAGCAGTTCTTC. Residues: CASSQGLAGGDNEQFF. The chain carries TRBV19 and TRBJ2-1; 15 nucleotides line up with TRBD2. Germline V gives CDR1 LNHDA, CDR2 SQIVND (reference sequence). CDR3 length: 16 amino acids. V shed 5 bases, J shed 5 bases, and the junction held 4 bases outside the gene matches.

V usage is TRBV2 and J usage is TRBJ2-7; TRBD2 agrees at 7 bases. The CDR3 runs to 13 residues. V was clipped by 7 bases and J by 6 bases; unmatched bases: 9. Per the germline V gene, CDR1 is SNHLY and CDR2 is FYNNEI. CDR3 coding DNA: TGTGCCAGCAATACAGTGGGAGGGCTCGAGCAGTACTTC. It yields the protein CASNTVGGLEQYF.

V gene TRBV18 combines with J gene TRBJ1-1; no clear D gene. The V end was cut by 6 bases, the J end by 5 bases, with 16 bases between. CDR1 and CDR2 from the germline V gene are KGHSH and LQKENI. This CDR3 is 14 amino acids long. CDR3 sequence (DNA): TGTGCCAGCTCTGAGGAGTCGACCTGGACTGAAGCTTTCTTT. Translation gives CASSEESTWTEAFF.

This chain uses TRBV2 with TRBJ1-5, with 7 bases fitting TRBD1. With 4 bases clipped from V and 6 bases from J, the junction kept 12 bases outside the gene matches. The CDR3 loop spans 16 amino acids. Looked up from germline, CDR1 is SNHLY and CDR2 is FYNNEI. As DNA, the CDR3 is TGTGCCAGCAGTGGATTCAAGGGGGCGCGTAGTCAGCCCCAGCATTTT. This encodes CASSGFKGARSQPQHF.

This clone was detected only once. This rearrangement joins TRBV20-1 to TRBJ2-5; 9 bases map to TRBD2. The germline V gene encodes CDR1 DFQATT and CDR2 SNEGSKA (reference sequence). The V and J ends lost 3 bases and 2 bases, in that order; junction bases with no gene match: 7. The length of the CDR3 is 15 residues. The CDR3 region is CSASLSSGGQETQYF. DNA for the CDR3: TGCAGTGCTAGTTTGAGTAGCGGGGGTCAAGAGACCCAGTACTTC.

The J gene is TRBJ1-1, the V gene TRBV11-3; a weak D match, TRBD1 (5 bases). From germline, CDR1 is SGHNT and CDR2 YENEEA. The length of the CDR3 is 13 residues. V was pared by 0 bases and J by 10 bases, with 12 bases between. The CDR3 sequence is CASSLDWQGRAFF. DNA for the CDR3: TGTGCCAGCAGCTTAGATTGGCAGGGAAGAGCTTTCTTT.

This chain links TRBV7-2 with TRBJ1-2; D is unresolved. This CDR3 is built from 16 residues. Germline values: CDR1 SGHTA, CDR2 FQGNSA. The V end was cut by 0 bases, the J end by 3 bases, with 14 bases between. CDR3 protein: CASSLAGPGTDYGYTF. The CDR3 nucleotides are TGTGCCAGCAGCTTAGCGGGCCCCGGCACCGACTATGGCTACACCTTC.

V is TRBV2 and J is TRBJ1-5; TRBD1 matches at 7 bases. Germline assignment: CDR1 SNHLY and CDR2 FYNNEI. CDR3 length: 15 residues. Trimming cost V 4 bases and J 0 bases; bases outside gene matches: 3. CDR3 nucleotide sequence: TGTGCCAGCAGTGGGGACAGTTATAGCAATCAGCCCCAGCATTTT. Translating it yields CASSGDSYSNQPQHF.